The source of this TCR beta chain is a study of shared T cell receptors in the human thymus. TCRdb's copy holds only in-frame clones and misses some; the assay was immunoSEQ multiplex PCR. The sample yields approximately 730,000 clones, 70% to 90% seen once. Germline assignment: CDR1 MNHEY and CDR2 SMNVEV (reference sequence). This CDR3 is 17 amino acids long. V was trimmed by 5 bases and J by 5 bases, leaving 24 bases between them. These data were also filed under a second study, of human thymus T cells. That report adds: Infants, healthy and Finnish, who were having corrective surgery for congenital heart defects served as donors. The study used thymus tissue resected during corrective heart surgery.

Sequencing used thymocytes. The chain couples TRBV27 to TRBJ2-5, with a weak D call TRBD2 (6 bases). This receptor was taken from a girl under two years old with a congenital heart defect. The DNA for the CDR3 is TGTGCCAGCAGTCACCATCGACTTAAGACTAGTGGTGAGACCCAGTACTTC. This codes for CASSHHRLKTSGETQYF.